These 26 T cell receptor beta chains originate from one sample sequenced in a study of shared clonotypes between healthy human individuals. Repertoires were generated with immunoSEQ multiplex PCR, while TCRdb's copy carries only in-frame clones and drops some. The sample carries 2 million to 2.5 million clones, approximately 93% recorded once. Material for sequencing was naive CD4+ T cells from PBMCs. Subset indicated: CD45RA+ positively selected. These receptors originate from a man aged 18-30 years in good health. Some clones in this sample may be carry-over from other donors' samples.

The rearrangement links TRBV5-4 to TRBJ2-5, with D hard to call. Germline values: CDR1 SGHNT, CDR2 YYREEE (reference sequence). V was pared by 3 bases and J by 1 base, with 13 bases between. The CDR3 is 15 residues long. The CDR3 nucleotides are TGTGCCAGCAGCTATCCATCAGGACCCCAAGAGACCCAGTACTTC. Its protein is CASSYPSGPQETQYF.

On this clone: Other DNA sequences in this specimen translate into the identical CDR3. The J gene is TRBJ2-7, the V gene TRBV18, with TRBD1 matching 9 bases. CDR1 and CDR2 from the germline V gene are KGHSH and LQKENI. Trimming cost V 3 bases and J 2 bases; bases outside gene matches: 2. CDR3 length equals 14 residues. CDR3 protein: CASSPGQGAYEQYF. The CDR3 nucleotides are TGTGCCAGCTCACCGGGACAGGGTGCCTACGAGCAGTACTTC.

The CDR3, as DNA: TGCGCCAGCAGCTTGAACTTGGCGGGAGGGTCAGATACGCAGTATTTT. Translation gives CASSLNLAGGSDTQYF. This sequence joins TRBV5-1 and TRBJ2-3; 9 bases fit TRBD2. CDR3 size: 16 residues. CDR1 and CDR2 (germline): SGHRS, YFSETQ. The J segment lost 4 bases and the V segment lost 1 base, leaving 7 bases of the junction unmatched.

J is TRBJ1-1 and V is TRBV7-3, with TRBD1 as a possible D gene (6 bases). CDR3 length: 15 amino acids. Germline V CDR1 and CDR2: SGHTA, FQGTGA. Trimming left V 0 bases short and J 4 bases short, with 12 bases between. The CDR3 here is CASSLTAGVVTEAFF. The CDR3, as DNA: TGTGCCAGCAGCTTAACCGCAGGGGTGGTCACTGAAGCTTTCTTT. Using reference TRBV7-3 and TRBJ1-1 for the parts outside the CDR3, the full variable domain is GAGVSQTPSNKVTEKGKYVELRCDPISGHTALYWYRQSLGQGPEFLIYFQGTGAADDSGLPNDRFFAVRPEGSVSTLKIQRTERGDSAVYLCASSLTAGVVTEAFFGQGTRLTVV.

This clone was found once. The CDR3, as DNA: TGTGCCAGCAGCACCCGCACCGGGACAGGGGGGACGACCTTC. The encoded protein is CASSTRTGTGGTTF. The genes are TRBV9 and TRBJ1-2; TRBD1 aligns across 11 bases. The CDR3 totals 14 residues. Germline assignment: CDR1 SGDLS and CDR2 YYNGEE. With V trimmed by 4 bases and J by 14 bases, 13 bases remained unmatched.

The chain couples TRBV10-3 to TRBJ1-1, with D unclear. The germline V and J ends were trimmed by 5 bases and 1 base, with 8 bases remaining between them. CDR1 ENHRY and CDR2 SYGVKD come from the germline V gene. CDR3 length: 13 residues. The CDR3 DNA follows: TGTGCCATCAGTTCTCAGAGGAACACTGAAGCTTTCTTT. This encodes CAISSQRNTEAFF.

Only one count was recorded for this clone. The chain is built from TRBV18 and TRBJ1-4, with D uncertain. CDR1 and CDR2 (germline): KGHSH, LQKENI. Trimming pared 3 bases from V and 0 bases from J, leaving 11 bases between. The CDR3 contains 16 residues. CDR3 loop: CASSPRLLTTNEKLFF. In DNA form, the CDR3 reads TGTGCCAGCTCACCGCGACTCTTAACAACTAATGAAAAACTGTTTTTT.

CDR3 sequence (DNA): TGTGCCAGCAGCTTGAGCGGGTTTGAAGCTTTCTTT. Residues: CASSLSGFEAFF. The chain is built from TRBV7-9 and TRBJ1-1, with D uncertain. There are 12 residues in the CDR3. V gave up 3 bases and J gave up 7 bases, with 9 bases separating them. CDR1 and CDR2 from the germline V gene are SEHNR and FQNEAQ (reference sequence).

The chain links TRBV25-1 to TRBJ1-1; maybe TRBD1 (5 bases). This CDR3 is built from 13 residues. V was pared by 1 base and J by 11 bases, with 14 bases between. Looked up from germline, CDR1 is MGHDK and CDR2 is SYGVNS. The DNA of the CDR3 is TGTGCCAGCAGTGAATTCTACAGGTTGGACGCTTTCTTT. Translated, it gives CASSEFYRLDAFF.

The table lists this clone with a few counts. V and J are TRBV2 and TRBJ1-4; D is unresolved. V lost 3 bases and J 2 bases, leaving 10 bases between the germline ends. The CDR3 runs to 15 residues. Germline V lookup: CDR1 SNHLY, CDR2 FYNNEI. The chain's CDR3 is CASSEYGRTNEKLFF. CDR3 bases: TGTGCCAGCAGTGAGTATGGGAGGACTAATGAAAAACTGTTTTTT.

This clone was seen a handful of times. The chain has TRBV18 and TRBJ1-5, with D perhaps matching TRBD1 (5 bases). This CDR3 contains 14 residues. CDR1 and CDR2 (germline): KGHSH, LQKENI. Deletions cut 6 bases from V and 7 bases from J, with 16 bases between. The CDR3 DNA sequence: TGTGCCAGCTCGCTCTCGGGGGTCGGGCAGCCCCAGCATTTT. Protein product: CASSLSGVGQPQHF. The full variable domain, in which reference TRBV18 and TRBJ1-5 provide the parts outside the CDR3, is NAGVMQNPRHLVRRRGQEARLRCSPMKGHSHVYWYRQLPEEGLKFMVYLQKENIIDESGMPKERFSAEFPKEGPSILRIQQVVRGDSAAYFCASSLSGVGQPQHFGDGTRLSIL.

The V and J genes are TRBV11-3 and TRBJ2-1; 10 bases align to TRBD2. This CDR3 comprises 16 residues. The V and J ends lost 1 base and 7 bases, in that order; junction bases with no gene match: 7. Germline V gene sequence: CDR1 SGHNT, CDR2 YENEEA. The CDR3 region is CASSLAAGGSLNEQFF. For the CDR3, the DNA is TGTGCCAGCAGCTTAGCAGCGGGAGGGTCCCTTAATGAGCAGTTCTTC.

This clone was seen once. DNA for the CDR3: TGTGCCAGCAGGAGTAGCGGGAACTCCTACGAGCAGTACTTC. Translating gives CASRSSGNSYEQYF. The chain joins TRBV28 to TRBJ2-7; 8 bases map to TRBD2. V shed 6 bases and J 0 bases; nucleotides not matched to a gene: 4. The CDR3 loop spans 14 amino acids. In germline, CDR1 is MDHEN, CDR2 SYDVKM.

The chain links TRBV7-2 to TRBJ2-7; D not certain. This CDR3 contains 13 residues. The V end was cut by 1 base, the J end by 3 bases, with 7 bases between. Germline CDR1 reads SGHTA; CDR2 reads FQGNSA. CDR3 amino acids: CASSLGADYEQYF. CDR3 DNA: TGTGCCAGCAGCTTAGGGGCGGACTACGAGCAGTACTTC.

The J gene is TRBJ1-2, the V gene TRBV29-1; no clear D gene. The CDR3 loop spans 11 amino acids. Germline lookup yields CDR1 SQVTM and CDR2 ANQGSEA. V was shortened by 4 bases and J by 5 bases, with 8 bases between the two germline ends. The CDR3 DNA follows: TGCAGCGTTGGTAATGGATATGGCTACACCTTC. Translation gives CSVGNGYGYTF.

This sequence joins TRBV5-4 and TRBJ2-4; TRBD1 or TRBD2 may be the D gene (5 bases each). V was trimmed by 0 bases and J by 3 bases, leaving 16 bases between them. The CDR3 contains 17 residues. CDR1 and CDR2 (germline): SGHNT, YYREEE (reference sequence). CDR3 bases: TGTGCCAGCAGCTTGGCCGCTGAGGGCAGGGTCAAAAACATTCAGTACTTC. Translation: CASSLAAEGRVKNIQYF.

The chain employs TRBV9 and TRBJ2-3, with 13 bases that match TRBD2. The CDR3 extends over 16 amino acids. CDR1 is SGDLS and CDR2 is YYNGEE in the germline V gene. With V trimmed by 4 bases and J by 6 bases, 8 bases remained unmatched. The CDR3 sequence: CASSTRLAGGVDTQYF. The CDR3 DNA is TGTGCCAGCAGCACCCGACTAGCGGGAGGCGTTGATACGCAGTATTTT.

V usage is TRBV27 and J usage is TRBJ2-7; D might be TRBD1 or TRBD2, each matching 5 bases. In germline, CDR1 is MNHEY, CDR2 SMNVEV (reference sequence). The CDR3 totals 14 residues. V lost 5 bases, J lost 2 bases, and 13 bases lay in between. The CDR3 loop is CASSLRDGPYEQYF. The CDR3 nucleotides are TGTGCCAGCAGTCTGAGGGACGGACCCTACGAGCAGTACTTC.

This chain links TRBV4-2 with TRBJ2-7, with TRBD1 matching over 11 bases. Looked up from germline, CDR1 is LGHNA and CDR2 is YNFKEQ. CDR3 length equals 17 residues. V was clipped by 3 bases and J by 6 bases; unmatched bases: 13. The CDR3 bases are TGTGCCAGCAGCCATGCCACGGGACAGGGGGGGATTGGCGAGCAGTACTTC. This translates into CASSHATGQGGIGEQYF.

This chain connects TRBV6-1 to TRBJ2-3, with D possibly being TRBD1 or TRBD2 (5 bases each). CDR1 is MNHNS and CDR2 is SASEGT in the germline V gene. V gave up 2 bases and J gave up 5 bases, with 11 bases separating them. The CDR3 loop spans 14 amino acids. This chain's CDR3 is CASSEPVGEDTQYF. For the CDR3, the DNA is TGTGCCAGCAGTGAACCCGTGGGGGAAGATACGCAGTATTTT.

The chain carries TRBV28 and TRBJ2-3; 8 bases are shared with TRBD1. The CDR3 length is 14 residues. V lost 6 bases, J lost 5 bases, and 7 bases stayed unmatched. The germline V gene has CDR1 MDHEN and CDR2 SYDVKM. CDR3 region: CASSIGQGGDTQYF. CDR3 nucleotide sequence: TGTGCCAGCAGCATCGGACAGGGAGGAGATACGCAGTATTTT.

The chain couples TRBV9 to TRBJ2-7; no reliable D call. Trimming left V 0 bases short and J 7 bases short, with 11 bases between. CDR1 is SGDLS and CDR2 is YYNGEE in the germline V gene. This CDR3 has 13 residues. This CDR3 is CASSVEGSGEQYF. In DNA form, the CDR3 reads TGTGCCAGCAGCGTAGAAGGATCGGGTGAGCAGTACTTC.

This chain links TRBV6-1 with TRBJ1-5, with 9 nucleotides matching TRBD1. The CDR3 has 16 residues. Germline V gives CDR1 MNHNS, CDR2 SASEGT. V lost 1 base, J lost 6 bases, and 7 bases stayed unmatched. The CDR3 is CASSEEWDRAGQPQHF. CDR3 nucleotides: TGTGCCAGCAGTGAAGAATGGGACAGGGCAGGTCAGCCCCAGCATTTT.

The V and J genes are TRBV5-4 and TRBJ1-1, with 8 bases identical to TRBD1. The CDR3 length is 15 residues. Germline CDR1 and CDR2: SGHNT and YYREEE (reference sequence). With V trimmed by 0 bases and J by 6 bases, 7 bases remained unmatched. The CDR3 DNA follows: TGTGCCAGCAGCTTGGCCAGGGGGCAAGCCGCTGAAGCTTTCTTT. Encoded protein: CASSLARGQAAEAFF. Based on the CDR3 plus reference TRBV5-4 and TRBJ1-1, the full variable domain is ETGVTQSPTHLIKTRGQQVTLRCSSQSGHNTVSWYQQALGQGPQFIFQYYREEENGRGNFPPRFSGLQFPNYSSELNVNALELDDSALYLCASSLARGQAAEAFFGQGTRLTVV.

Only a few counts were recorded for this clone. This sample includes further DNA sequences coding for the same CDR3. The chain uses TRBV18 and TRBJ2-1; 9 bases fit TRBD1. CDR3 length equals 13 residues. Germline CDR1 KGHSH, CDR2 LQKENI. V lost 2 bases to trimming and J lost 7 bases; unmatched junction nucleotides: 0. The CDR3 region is CASSPGTGNEQFF. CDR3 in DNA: TGTGCCAGCTCACCAGGGACAGGGAATGAGCAGTTCTTC.

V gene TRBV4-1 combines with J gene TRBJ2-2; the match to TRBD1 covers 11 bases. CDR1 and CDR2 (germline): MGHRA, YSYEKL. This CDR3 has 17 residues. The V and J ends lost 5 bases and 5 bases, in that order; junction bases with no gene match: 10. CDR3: CASSGPGQGVRTGELFF. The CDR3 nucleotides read TGCGCCAGCAGCGGACCGGGACAGGGGGTCCGGACCGGGGAGCTGTTTTTT.